This TCR beta chain was found in a study of CDR3 diversity in severe acne. CDR1 SGDLS and CDR2 YYNGEE come from the germline V gene. V gave up 5 bases and J gave up 5 bases; unmatched junction bases: 7. The CDR3 is 14 amino acids. This clonotype was seen a few times. MiXCR was run by TCRdb on the PCR reads, yielding one entry per CDR3 protein. The profile covers about 100,000 distinct CDR3 sequences, with roughly 51% appearing a single time and 9.5% to 15% taken by the ten largest. Source material: blood. The sequence was collected from a male donor with acne. The rearrangement uses TRBV9 and TRBJ2-5, with 9 bases matching TRBD1. The CDR3 here is CASRGDRAQETQYF. The CDR3 DNA reads TGTGCCAGCAGGGGGGACAGGGCCCAGGAGACCCAGTACTTC.